Below are 12 T cell receptor beta chains sequenced from a single sample in a study of read filtering for tumor transcriptome and immune sequencing. This library used 300 to 450 ng RNA and molecular barcoded adaptors spanning alpha/delta and beta/gamma chains. TCRdb called the reads again in MiXCR, with one record for every CDR3 protein. The sample includes around 41,000 distinct CDR3 sequences, approximately 10% of them seen just once. The specimen sequenced was a population of CD138-negative cells sorted from bone marrow. These receptors all come from a donor over 35 with multiple myeloma.

This clonotype has ten or more counts. The chain couples TRBV12-3 or TRBV12-4 to TRBJ2-7; D unresolved. The CDR3 consists of 15 residues. Trimming stripped 1 base from V and 2 bases from J, with 12 bases between. The CDR3 coding sequence is TGTGCCAGCAGTTTAGGGCAGTACACAACCTACGAGCAGTACTTC. Translated: CASSLGQYTTYEQYF.

This clonotype was recorded many times. The chain uses TRBV15 and TRBJ2-3; D ambiguous. V was pared by 3 bases and J by 1 base, with 11 bases between. Germline CDR1 reads LNHNV; CDR2 reads YYDKDF (reference sequence). There are 15 residues in the CDR3. The CDR3 protein is CATSSQAQGTDTQYF. DNA for the CDR3: TGTGCCACCAGCAGTCAGGCCCAAGGCACAGATACGCAGTATTTT.

In this sample, this clonotype turned up a few times. A much larger clone lies one base from this, so it may be a read error. J is TRBJ1-1 and V is TRBV25-1; the D is unclear. The CDR3 extends over 15 amino acids. CDR1 and CDR2 (germline): MGHDK, SYGVNS. CDR3 region: CASSDATEGGTEALF. CDR3 DNA sequence: TGTGCCAGCAGTGACGCGACCGAGGGCGGCACTGAAGCTCTCTTT.

This clonotype was seen many times. One junction end disagrees with the germline gene, perhaps due to a read error. The chain has TRBV20-1 and TRBJ2-7, with TRBD2 matching over 9 bases. The CDR3 contains 11 residues. Germline lookup yields CDR1 DFQATT and CDR2 SNEGSKA (reference sequence). The CDR3 loop is CSPSGVNEQYF. DNA of the CDR3: TGCAGTCCTAGCGGGGTGAACGAGCAGTACTTC.

This clonotype was observed a handful of times. The chain employs TRBV6-1 and TRBJ1-5; D may be TRBD1 (5 bases). Looked up from germline, CDR1 is MNHNS and CDR2 is SASEGT. The CDR3 is 16 amino acids. Trimming stripped 7 bases from V and 3 bases from J, with 19 bases between. CDR3 nucleotide sequence: TGTGCCAGCACCCTGGGACCCGGACGGGACAATCAGCCCCAGCATTTT. Its translation is CASTLGPGRDNQPQHF.

By its share, this clonotype is medium-sized. The CDR3 region is CASSEGQGATDTQYF. CDR3 coding DNA: TGTGCCAGCAGTGAGGGTCAGGGGGCCACAGATACGCAGTATTTT. The gene calls are TRBV6-4 and TRBJ2-3, with 8 bases lining up with TRBD1. Germline values: CDR1 MRHNA, CDR2 SNTAGT. Trimming cost V 3 bases and J 2 bases; bases outside gene matches: 4. This CDR3 is built from 15 residues.

This clonotype was seen repeatedly, ten times or more. This chain uses TRBV2 with TRBJ2-1; 8 positions match TRBD2. CDR3 length equals 14 residues. Per germline, CDR1 SNHLY and CDR2 FYNNEI. Losses at the gene ends were 0 bases for V and 5 bases for J; bases not matched to a gene: 0. The CDR3 DNA follows: TGTGCCAGCAGTGAAGCTAGCGGGGACAATGAGCAGTTCTTC. Translation gives CASSEASGDNEQFF.

This clonotype has ten or more counts. V gene TRBV18 combines with J gene TRBJ2-3; D not certain. This CDR3 contains 14 residues. Germline CDR1 reads KGHSH; CDR2 reads LQKENI. The V end was cut by 0 bases, the J end by 1 base, with 5 bases between. The CDR3 here is CASSPPARTDTQYF. The CDR3 DNA reads TGTGCCAGCTCACCACCGGCACGCACAGATACGCAGTATTTT.

J is TRBJ2-2 and V is TRBV6-2 or TRBV6-3, with D possibly being TRBD1 (6 bases). The CDR3 runs 16 residues. Germline loops: CDR1 MNHEY, CDR2 SVGEGT. Trimming left V 5 bases short and J 0 bases short, with 13 bases between. Written as DNA, the CDR3 is TGTGCCAGCAGTGACCCAGGGGCCCCGAACACCGGGGAGCTGTTTTTT. Protein product: CASSDPGAPNTGELFF.

V gene TRBV11-2 combines with J gene TRBJ2-7, with D possibly being TRBD1 (6 bases). Trimming stripped 0 bases from V and 7 bases from J, with 19 bases between. Germline assignment: CDR1 SGHAT and CDR2 FQNNGV. The CDR3 extends over 16 amino acids. The CDR3 here is CASSLERTALRGEQYF. The CDR3 DNA is TGTGCCAGCAGCTTAGAAAGGACAGCCCTTCGGGGTGAGCAGTACTTC.

This clonotype came up many times. The chain joins TRBV23-1 to TRBJ2-7; possibly TRBD1 for D (5 bases). TRBV23-1 is an open reading frame whose function is uncertain. The V end was cut by 3 bases, the J end by 2 bases, with 11 bases between. This CDR3 comprises 14 residues. CDR3 nucleotide sequence: TGCGCCAGCAGTCACCCCAGGGTTCCCTACGAGCAGTACTTC. It yields the protein CASSHPRVPYEQYF.

This clonotype has at least ten counts. J is TRBJ2-5 and V is TRBV7-2; no clear D. The germline V gene has CDR1 SGHTA and CDR2 FQGNSA. The ends were cut back, 5 bases at V and 1 base at J, with 8 bases in the middle. The CDR3 is made up of 13 amino acids. CDR3 amino acids: CASSPSLQETQYF. The CDR3 DNA sequence: TGTGCCAGCAGCCCGTCGCTCCAAGAGACCCAGTACTTC.